This T cell receptor beta chain was captured in a study of blood T cell repertoires in COVID-19. Per the original methods: Using reference gene primer amplification, nucleated cell counts were estimated. Repertoires were generated with immunoSEQ multiplex PCR, while TCRdb's copy carries only in-frame clones and drops some. Clonal size and the V and J genes are those of that table, whereas D and trimming came from the DNA. The repertoire consists of roughly 15,000 clones, with roughly 80% occurring once and the leading ten covering under 30%. CDR3 size: 17 residues. Germline CDR1 reads SGHRS; CDR2 reads YFSETQ. V was pared by 4 bases and J by 6 bases, with 10 bases of the junction left unmatched.

What was sequenced was peripheral blood. This clonotype originated in a human donor in a cohort sampled during active COVID-19. The chain links TRBV5-1 to TRBJ2-3; 14 bases are a match to TRBD2. The CDR3 region has the DNA TGCGCCAGCAGCCCAGGACTAGCGGGAGGTTATATTGATACGCAGTATTTT. Protein product: CASSPGLAGGYIDTQYF.